A single sample gave rise to the 32 T cell receptor beta chains below, sequenced in a study of shared clonotypes between healthy human individuals. Terminally differentiated effector memory CD45RA+ cells were left out of the naive CD8 fraction, which was CD45RO-negative and positively selected for CCR7. Profiling relied on immunoSEQ multiplex PCR, and the TCRdb table lists in-frame clones only, not all of them. This table has about 800,000 clones, 95% to 97% appearing once. The sample consisted of naive CD8+ T cells sorted from blood. All receptors derive from a man aged 25-45 years in good health.

The V call is TRBV7-3, the J call TRBJ2-7; the match to TRBD2 covers 10 bases. The V and J ends lost 2 bases and 3 bases, in that order; junction bases with no gene match: 7. The CDR3 covers 16 residues. The germline gives CDR1 SGHTA, CDR2 FQGTGA. CDR3 region: CASSLGPAGGYYEQYF. CDR3 in DNA: TGTGCCAGCAGCTTAGGGCCAGCGGGAGGGTACTACGAGCAGTACTTC. Supplemented by reference TRBV7-3 and TRBJ2-7, the full variable domain reads GAGVSQTPSNKVTEKGKYVELRCDPISGHTALYWYRQSLGQGPEFLIYFQGTGAADDSGLPNDRFFAVRPEGSVSTLKIQRTERGDSAVYLCASSLGPAGGYYEQYFGPGTRLTVT.

The chain employs TRBV27 and TRBJ2-7; D might be TRBD1 (5 bases). V lost 3 bases to trimming and J lost 0 bases, with 9 bases between them. The CDR3 loop spans 14 amino acids. Germline CDR1 MNHEY, CDR2 SMNVEV (reference sequence). The CDR3 protein is CASSFKGRSYEQYF. CDR3 nucleotide sequence: TGTGCCAGCAGTTTTAAGGGGCGCTCCTACGAGCAGTACTTC.

J is TRBJ2-4 and V is TRBV9, with D unclear. This CDR3 has 12 residues. Trimming stripped 7 bases from V and 3 bases from J, with 8 bases between. Germline V gene data show CDR1 as SGDLS and CDR2 as YYNGEE. The CDR3 reads CASSGDKNIQYF. The CDR3 nucleotides are TGTGCCAGCTCTGGGGACAAAAACATTCAGTACTTC. The full variable domain, rest sourced from reference TRBV9 and TRBJ2-4, is DSGVTQTPKHLITATGQRVTLRCSPRSGDLSVYWYQQSLDQGLQFLIQYYNGEERAKGNILERFSAQQFPDLHSELNLSSLELGDSALYFCASSGDKNIQYFGAGTRLSVL.

The chain has TRBV29-1 and TRBJ2-1; 12 bases line up with TRBD2. V trimming: 2 bases; J trimming: 3 bases; junction bases outside the gene matches: 8. CDR1 and CDR2 from the germline V gene are SQVTM and ANQGSEA. CDR3 length: 17 residues. This CDR3 is CSVEWLTSGSYYNEQFF. In DNA form, the CDR3 reads TGCAGCGTTGAATGGCTGACTAGCGGGAGCTACTACAATGAGCAGTTCTTC.

The chain joins TRBV27 to TRBJ2-7; no firm D call. Germline assignment: CDR1 MNHEY and CDR2 SMNVEV (reference sequence). Between the trimmed V and J ends, which lost 6 bases and 2 bases, there was a span of 8 bases. The CDR3 consists of 12 residues. CDR3 in amino acids: CASRWLAYEQYF. CDR3 bases: TGTGCCAGCAGGTGGCTAGCCTACGAGCAGTACTTC.

This clone was seen only once. The chain recombines TRBV5-4 with TRBJ2-7, with D perhaps TRBD1 (6 bases). CDR1 SGHNT and CDR2 YYREEE come from the germline V gene (reference sequence). V was shortened by 2 bases and J by 0 bases, with 9 bases between the two germline ends. The CDR3 runs 14 residues. The CDR3 protein is CASSLRGISYEQYF. DNA for the CDR3: TGTGCCAGCAGCTTAAGGGGGATCTCCTACGAGCAGTACTTC.

This clone appeared a single time. V is TRBV29-1 and J is TRBJ2-7; 8 positions match TRBD2. Germline lookup yields CDR1 SQVTM and CDR2 ANQGSEA. This CDR3 has 15 residues. V was clipped by 5 bases and J by 1 base; unmatched bases: 10. The CDR3 sequence is CSVSLSGSGSYEQYF. In DNA, the CDR3 is TGCAGCGTTAGCCTAAGCGGGAGTGGGTCCTACGAGCAGTACTTC.

The chain joins TRBV5-1 to TRBJ2-3, with D uncertain. Looked up from germline, CDR1 is SGHRS and CDR2 is YFSETQ. The length of the CDR3 is 14 residues. V dropped 4 bases and J dropped 1 base, with 10 bases sitting between them. CDR3: CASSTRTGTDTQYF. For the CDR3, the DNA is TGCGCCAGCAGCACCCGTACGGGCACAGATACGCAGTATTTT.

The J gene is TRBJ2-3, the V gene TRBV9; D uncertain. V gave up 4 bases and J gave up 4 bases, with 13 bases separating them. Germline CDR1 SGDLS, CDR2 YYNGEE. This CDR3 comprises 14 residues. This CDR3 reads CASSPQDAADTQYF. The CDR3 nucleotides read TGTGCCAGCAGCCCCCAGGACGCGGCAGATACGCAGTATTTT. Full variable domain (outside the CDR3, taken from reference TRBV9 and TRBJ2-3): DSGVTQTPKHLITATGQRVTLRCSPRSGDLSVYWYQQSLDQGLQFLIQYYNGEERAKGNILERFSAQQFPDLHSELNLSSLELGDSALYFCASSPQDAADTQYFGPGTRLTVL.

The gene calls are TRBV19 and TRBJ1-5, with 9 bases identical to TRBD1. Germline loops: CDR1 LNHDA, CDR2 SQIVND (reference sequence). V lost 6 bases, J lost 1 base, and 10 bases stayed unmatched. The CDR3 spans 17 residues. The CDR3 DNA reads TGTGCCAGTAGAACCGGGACAGGGATTATGAGCAATCAGCCCCAGCATTTT. It translates to CASRTGTGIMSNQPQHF.

The V and J genes are TRBV13 and TRBJ1-2; the D gene is possibly TRBD1 (6 bases). The V end was cut by 6 bases, the J end by 6 bases, with 29 bases between. CDR3 size: 18 residues. The germline V gene encodes CDR1 PRHDT and CDR2 FYEKMQ (reference sequence). The CDR3 DNA is TGTGCCAGCAGATTCCGGACCGGGTACAGGGAAAAAACGGATGGCTACACCTTC. This sequence encodes CASRFRTGYREKTDGYTF.

V and J are TRBV7-9 and TRBJ2-7; TRBD1 matches 11 bases. The CDR3 runs 15 residues. V trimming: 5 bases; J trimming: 3 bases; junction bases outside the gene matches: 6. In germline, CDR1 is SEHNR, CDR2 FQNEAQ (reference sequence). CDR3 sequence: CASSPWTGGSYEQYF. For the CDR3, the DNA is TGTGCCAGCAGCCCTTGGACAGGGGGCAGCTACGAGCAGTACTTC. The whole variable domain, filled in from reference TRBV7-9 and TRBJ2-7, reads DTGVSQNPRHKITKRGQNVTFRCDPISEHNRLYWYRQTLGQGPEFLTYFQNEAQLEKSRLLSDRFSAERPKGSFSTLEIQRTEQGDSAMYLCASSPWTGGSYEQYFGPGTRLTVT.

The chain links TRBV27 to TRBJ2-7; D remains ambiguous. Trimming stripped 2 bases from V and 1 base from J, with 12 bases between. Per the germline V gene, CDR1 is MNHEY and CDR2 is SMNVEV (reference sequence). This CDR3 contains 15 residues. CDR3 coding DNA: TGTGCCAGCAGTTTACGGGCAGTTTTATCCTACGAGCAGTACTTC. It encodes CASSLRAVLSYEQYF.

The rearrangement uses TRBV2 and TRBJ1-1; 8 nucleotides align to TRBD1. Germline trimming cut 6 bases from V and 3 bases from J; bases unmatched to any gene: 6. This CDR3 has 14 amino acids. The germline V gene encodes CDR1 SNHLY and CDR2 FYNNEI. The CDR3 nucleotides read TGTGCCAGCAGAGCGGACAGGGTTCACACTGAAGCTTTCTTT. Encoded protein: CASRADRVHTEAFF.

The genes are TRBV11-2 and TRBJ2-7; no firm D call. Germline values: CDR1 SGHAT, CDR2 FQNNGV. The V end lost 5 bases, the J end lost 1 base, and 18 bases lay between the germline ends. The CDR3 sequence is 16 residues long. The CDR3 spells CASSPTLDPGSYEQYF. The CDR3 DNA is TGTGCCAGCAGCCCCACCCTGGACCCCGGGTCCTACGAGCAGTACTTC.

The chain is built from TRBV27 and TRBJ2-2, with TRBD1 identical over 8 bases. The V segment lost 6 bases and the J segment 1 base; nucleotides outside the gene matches: 7. The CDR3 has 16 amino acids. Germline V lookup: CDR1 MNHEY, CDR2 SMNVEV (reference sequence). The CDR3 is CASRLLGQGNTGELFF. CDR3 in DNA: TGTGCCAGCAGACTCCTTGGACAGGGGAACACCGGGGAGCTGTTTTTT.

The chain carries TRBV4-2 and TRBJ1-2; D ambiguous. The CDR3 extends over 10 amino acids. The V end lost 5 bases, the J end lost 4 bases, and 2 bases lay between the germline ends. Germline CDR1 LGHNA, CDR2 YNFKEQ. The DNA for the CDR3 is TGTGCCAGCAGCGCCTATGGCTACACCTTC. Protein sequence: CASSAYGYTF.

This clone was observed a few times. The chain combines TRBV29-1 with TRBJ2-7, with D possibly matching TRBD1 (6 bases). Germline CDR1 is SQVTM and CDR2 is ANQGSEA. The CDR3 consists of 12 residues. V lost 4 bases, J lost 3 bases, and 10 bases lay in between. CDR3 protein: CSVAIQGYEQYF. DNA for the CDR3: TGCAGCGTTGCGATACAGGGCTACGAGCAGTACTTC.

The chain uses TRBV25-1 and TRBJ2-7, with 7 bases that match TRBD1. J gave up 5 bases and V 5 bases, and 3 bases lay outside the gene matches. The CDR3 has 12 amino acids. Germline V gene lookup returns CDR1 MGHDK and CDR2 SYGVNS. The CDR3 nucleotides read TGTGCCAGCAGTCCAACAGGGGACGAGCAGTACTTC. It specifies CASSPTGDEQYF.

J is TRBJ2-3 and V is TRBV7-9; 9 bases agree with TRBD2. The germline V gene has CDR1 SEHNR and CDR2 FQNEAQ (reference sequence). The CDR3 contains 16 residues. V was clipped by 3 bases and J by 2 bases; unmatched bases: 6. The CDR3 reads CASSLDAGGFTDTQYF. Written as DNA, the CDR3 is TGTGCCAGCAGCTTGGACGCGGGAGGGTTCACAGATACGCAGTATTTT.

The genes are TRBV28 and TRBJ2-6; a possible D gene is TRBD1 (6 bases). CDR1 is MDHEN and CDR2 is SYDVKM in the germline V gene. The V end lost 8 bases, the J end lost 1 base, and 12 bases lay between the germline ends. This CDR3 has 15 residues. The CDR3 DNA reads as TGTGCCAGCGGCACAACAGGGTCTGGGGCCAACGTCCTGACTTTC. It translates to CASGTTGSGANVLTF. Based on the CDR3 plus reference TRBV28 and TRBJ2-6, the full variable domain is DVKVTQSSRYLVKRTGEKVFLECVQDMDHENMFWYRQDPGLGLRLIYFSYDVKMKEKGDIPEGYSVSREKKERFSLILESASTNQTSMYLCASGTTGSGANVLTFGAGSRLTVL.

The rearrangement joins TRBV11-2 to TRBJ1-1; the D gene is possibly TRBD1 (5 bases). With 8 bases removed from V and 1 base from J, the gap between germline ends came to 11 bases. The CDR3 spans 13 residues. CDR1 is SGHAT and CDR2 is FQNNGV in the germline V gene. The CDR3, as DNA: TGTGCCAGCTCAGGGTACGGGAACACTGAAGCTTTCTTT. It yields the protein CASSGYGNTEAFF.

J is TRBJ2-1 and V is TRBV28; 12 bases are a match to TRBD2. V trimming: 3 bases; J trimming: 9 bases; junction bases outside the gene matches: 9. Germline CDR1 is MDHEN and CDR2 is SYDVKM. The CDR3 contains 16 residues. Written as DNA, the CDR3 is TGTGCCAGCAGTTTTGGTACTAGCGGGAGGTTAAGTGAGCAGTTCTTC. Encoded protein: CASSFGTSGRLSEQFF.

This clone has only one observation. Written as DNA, the CDR3 is TGTGCCAGCAGTCGTATTGGGGGACAGGGGTGGTACGAGCAGTACTTC. Translation: CASSRIGGQGWYEQYF. V gene TRBV2 combines with J gene TRBJ2-7, with 10 nucleotides matching TRBD1. The CDR3 is 16 residues long. Germline CDR1 reads SNHLY; CDR2 reads FYNNEI. V was clipped by 5 bases and J by 4 bases; unmatched bases: 11.

The V call is TRBV4-1, the J call TRBJ2-7; D is possibly TRBD2 (5 bases). The ends were cut back, 0 bases at V and 4 bases at J, with 10 bases in the middle. The CDR3 runs 14 residues. Germline CDR1 reads MGHRA; CDR2 reads YSYEKL. The CDR3 region is CASSQEGLVYEQYF. The DNA for the CDR3 is TGCGCCAGCAGCCAAGAAGGACTGGTTTACGAGCAGTACTTC.

The rearrangement joins TRBV7-6 to TRBJ2-1; 8 bases map to TRBD1. The V and J ends lost 1 base and 7 bases, in that order; junction bases with no gene match: 3. This CDR3 spans 14 amino acids. Germline lookup yields CDR1 SGHVS and CDR2 FNYEAQ. CDR3 DNA sequence: TGTGCCAGCAGCTTAGGGACAGGGCTGAATGAGCAGTTCTTC. The encoded protein is CASSLGTGLNEQFF.

The rearrangement links TRBV9 to TRBJ2-6; TRBD2 is a possible D gene (6 bases). The CDR3 consists of 20 residues. Germline lookup yields CDR1 SGDLS and CDR2 YYNGEE. Trimming stripped 0 bases from V and 0 bases from J, with 19 bases between. CDR3 sequence (DNA): TGTGCCAGCAGCGTAGGCCGGGGCGGGGCGCGAAGCTCTGGGGCCAACGTCCTGACTTTC. Protein product: CASSVGRGGARSSGANVLTF.

The J gene is TRBJ2-1, the V gene TRBV7-3, with 8 bases lining up with TRBD1. The J segment lost 8 bases and the V segment lost 3 bases, leaving 3 bases of the junction unmatched. The CDR3 has 13 amino acids. Looked up from germline, CDR1 is SGHTA and CDR2 is FQGTGA. CDR3 loop: CASSFDRGYEQFF. As DNA, the CDR3 is TGTGCCAGCAGCTTCGACAGGGGCTATGAGCAGTTCTTC.

The chain employs TRBV10-2 and TRBJ2-7; 10 positions match TRBD2. There are 15 residues in the CDR3. The J segment lost 6 bases and the V segment lost 6 bases, leaving 11 bases of the junction unmatched. Germline CDR1 and CDR2: WSHSY and SAAADI. The CDR3 DNA is TGCGCCAGCAGCTCCTTGCTAGCGGGAGAGGGCGAGCAGTACTTC. It specifies CASSSLLAGEGEQYF.

CDR3 DNA: TGTGCCAGCAGTTCTTTAGCGGGATTAGGCAATGAGCAGTTCTTC. Its translation: CASSSLAGLGNEQFF. The rearrangement links TRBV5-4 to TRBJ2-1; 8 bases line up with TRBD2. The CDR3 is 15 amino acids. Losses at the gene ends were 5 bases for V and 6 bases for J; bases not matched to a gene: 10. Germline-derived CDR1 and CDR2 are SGHNT and YYREEE (reference sequence). Filled out from reference TRBV5-4 and TRBJ2-1, the complete variable domain reads ETGVTQSPTHLIKTRGQQVTLRCSSQSGHNTVSWYQQALGQGPQFIFQYYREEENGRGNFPPRFSGLQFPNYSSELNVNALELDDSALYLCASSSLAGLGNEQFFGPGTRLTVL.

V gene TRBV6-5 combines with J gene TRBJ2-5; 7 bases map to TRBD2. V lost 2 bases to trimming and J lost 2 bases; unmatched junction nucleotides: 2. This CDR3 is 14 amino acids long. Germline CDR1 is MNHEY and CDR2 is SVGAGI. CDR3 bases: TGTGCCAGCAGTTACGCGGGACTACAAGAGACCCAGTACTTC. It is translated as CASSYAGLQETQYF.

The chain employs TRBV27 and TRBJ2-7, with D tentatively TRBD2 (5 bases). This CDR3 is built from 15 residues. Germline CDR1 and CDR2: MNHEY and SMNVEV (reference sequence). Trimming stripped 1 base from V and 3 bases from J, with 13 bases between. The CDR3: CASSLFMGSGYEQYF. The CDR3, as DNA: TGTGCCAGCAGTTTATTTATGGGGAGCGGCTACGAGCAGTACTTC.